These 16 T cell receptor beta chains share one sample of origin, sequenced in a study of PD-L1 blockade in urothelial cancer. The time point is: peripheral blood 6 weeks after treatment start. Generated by immunoSEQ multiplex PCR, the TCRdb table keeps only in-frame clones and is missing some. The table includes some 48,000 clones, around 80% detected once. The sequencing used PBMCs, collected around atezolizumab (anti-PD-L1) treatment. Receptors originate from a man aged 65-85 years with urothelial cancer.

The J gene is TRBJ2-5, the V gene TRBV15; TRBD1 aligns across 11 bases. CDR3 length equals 13 residues. V was clipped by 9 bases and J by 5 bases; unmatched bases: 5. The germline gives CDR1 LNHNV, CDR2 YYDKDF (reference sequence). The chain's CDR3 is CATGDRGAETQYF. CDR3 nucleotide sequence: TGTGCCACAGGGGACAGGGGGGCGGAGACCCAGTACTTC.

The chain uses TRBV2 and TRBJ1-5, with 10 bases fitting TRBD1. V dropped 6 bases and J dropped 6; count of bases not matched to a gene: 8. The germline V gene has CDR1 SNHLY and CDR2 FYNNEI. The CDR3 consists of 15 residues. The CDR3: CASSLGQGVGQPQHF. As DNA, the CDR3 is TGTGCCAGCAGCCTCGGACAGGGGGTAGGTCAGCCCCAGCATTTT.

This clone was recorded only once. The genes are TRBV28 and TRBJ2-7; the match to TRBD2 covers 10 bases. The CDR3 has 14 residues. J was trimmed by 2 bases and V by 10 bases; bases with no gene match: 8. The V gene's germline CDR1 is MDHEN and CDR2 SYDVKM. This CDR3 reads CATQGTSDTYEQYF. CDR3 coding DNA: TGTGCCACGCAGGGGACTAGCGATACCTACGAGCAGTACTTC.

This chain links TRBV5-1 with TRBJ2-1, with a weak D call TRBD2 (6 bases). The V end lost 5 bases, the J end lost 7 bases, and 10 bases lay between the germline ends. From germline, CDR1 is SGHRS and CDR2 YFSETQ. This CDR3 is 12 amino acids long. Written as DNA, the CDR3 is TGCGCCAGCAGGGAGGGTTCAAATGAGCAGTTCTTC. The encoded protein is CASREGSNEQFF.

For this clone: At one boundary the junction diverges from the germline segment, which might be a read error. V gene TRBV30 combines with J gene TRBJ2-3; 12 bases map to TRBD2. Per germline, CDR1 GTSNPN and CDR2 SVGIG (reference sequence). The CDR3 spans 15 residues. This CDR3 reads CAWSGLAGSRDTQYF. The CDR3 DNA follows: TGTGCCTGGAGCGGACTAGCGGGAAGCAGAGATACGCAGTATTTT.

This clone was counted a few times. The chain couples TRBV5-1 to TRBJ2-3; weak D call: TRBD1 (5 bases). CDR3 length: 15 amino acids. Germline assignment: CDR1 SGHRS and CDR2 YFSETQ. With 0 bases removed from V and 0 bases from J, the gap between germline ends came to 8 bases. The DNA of the CDR3 is TGCGCCAGCAGCTTGGACAGGACAAGCACAGATACGCAGTATTTT. Its protein product is CASSLDRTSTDTQYF.

The chain combines TRBV19 with TRBJ1-4, with D maybe TRBD1 (5 bases). V was cut by 4 bases and J by 3 bases, with 18 bases left in between. Germline CDR1 LNHDA, CDR2 SQIVND (reference sequence). The CDR3 is 17 amino acids. CDR3 in DNA: TGTGCCAGTAGTAGCGGCAGGGTTCTAACACCTAATGAAAAACTGTTTTTT. It translates to CASSSGRVLTPNEKLFF.

The chain links TRBV28 to TRBJ2-2; 8 bases fit TRBD1. From germline, CDR1 is MDHEN and CDR2 SYDVKM. V was pared by 5 bases and J by 0 bases, with 8 bases of the junction left unmatched. The CDR3 length is 17 residues. The CDR3 protein is CASSPPGQGPNTGELFF. In DNA form, the CDR3 reads TGTGCCAGCAGTCCCCCAGGACAGGGACCGAACACCGGGGAGCTGTTTTTT.

The V and J genes are TRBV28 and TRBJ1-2; 9 nucleotides match TRBD1. The CDR3 is 15 amino acids. The V segment lost 5 bases and the J segment 4 bases; nucleotides outside the gene matches: 8. Germline lookup yields CDR1 MDHEN and CDR2 SYDVKM. The CDR3 nucleotides are TGTGCCAGCAGTCCGTGGACAGGGGAGAGCTATGGCTACACCTTC. Residues: CASSPWTGESYGYTF.

This clone was detected only a few times. The V gene is TRBV2, the J gene TRBJ1-2, with TRBD1 matching 8 bases. The CDR3 loop spans 16 amino acids. V dropped 3 bases and J dropped 4; count of bases not matched to a gene: 10. Germline assignment: CDR1 SNHLY and CDR2 FYNNEI. The DNA of the CDR3 is TGTGCCAGCAGTGACGGACAGGGATTTACCCGCTATGGCTACACCTTC. Amino acids: CASSDGQGFTRYGYTF.

This clone occurred once. The chain recombines TRBV19 with TRBJ1-1; D uncertain. Germline CDR1 LNHDA, CDR2 SQIVND (reference sequence). Trimming took 5 bases from V and 0 from J, leaving 13 bases between them. The CDR3 extends over 15 amino acids. The CDR3 loop reads CASSPGGRLNTEAFF. CDR3 nucleotide sequence: TGTGCCAGTAGTCCCGGTGGTAGATTGAACACTGAAGCTTTCTTT.

The gene calls are TRBV19 and TRBJ2-1, with a possible D match to TRBD1 (5 bases). CDR1 LNHDA and CDR2 SQIVND come from the germline V gene (reference sequence). V dropped 7 bases and J dropped 0 bases, with 16 bases sitting between them. The CDR3 covers 16 residues. The CDR3 coding sequence is TGTGCCAGTAAAGCAGGGAATTTGGGCTCCTACAATGAGCAGTTCTTC. Its protein product is CASKAGNLGSYNEQFF.

This sequence joins TRBV2 and TRBJ1-3; 7 nucleotides align to TRBD1. V gave up 6 bases and J gave up 2 bases; unmatched junction bases: 1. Germline lookup yields CDR1 SNHLY and CDR2 FYNNEI. The CDR3 consists of 13 residues. DNA of the CDR3: TGTGCCAGCAGGACAGGGCCTGGAAACACCATATATTTT. It translates to CASRTGPGNTIYF.

CDR3 sequence reads: CASSVGPDSGGTQYF. In DNA form, the CDR3 reads TGTGCCAGCAGCGTAGGCCCTGACTCCGGGGGGACCCAGTACTTC. This chain joins TRBV9 and TRBJ2-5, with D perhaps TRBD2 (6 bases). CDR1 and CDR2 (germline): SGDLS, YYNGEE. Trimming removed 0 bases at V and 7 bases at J, with 16 bases between. The CDR3 totals 15 residues.

In its sample, this clone was seen once. This chain uses TRBV5-1 with TRBJ1-2, with D perhaps TRBD1 (6 bases). Trimming removed 0 bases at V and 5 bases at J, with 17 bases between. Germline V gene data show CDR1 as SGHRS and CDR2 as YFSETQ. There are 16 residues in the CDR3. CDR3 protein: CASSLVGTQDLYGYTF. Written as DNA, the CDR3 is TGCGCCAGCAGCTTGGTAGGGACACAGGATCTATATGGCTACACCTTC.

This chain connects TRBV28 to TRBJ2-7; no clear D. CDR3 length: 13 residues. Germline CDR1 reads MDHEN; CDR2 reads SYDVKM. Trimming removed 7 bases at V and 2 bases at J, with 12 bases between. This CDR3 is CASMVQKAYEQYF. The CDR3 coding sequence is TGTGCCAGCATGGTCCAGAAAGCCTACGAGCAGTACTTC.